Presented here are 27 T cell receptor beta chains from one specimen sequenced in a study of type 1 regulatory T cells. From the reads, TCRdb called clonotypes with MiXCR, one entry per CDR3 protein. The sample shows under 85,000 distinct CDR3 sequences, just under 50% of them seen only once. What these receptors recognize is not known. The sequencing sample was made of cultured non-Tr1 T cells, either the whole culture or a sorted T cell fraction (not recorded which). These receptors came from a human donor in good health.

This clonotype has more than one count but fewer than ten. This CDR3 is CASSLALPPATQYF. CDR3 nucleotides: TGTGCCAGCAGCTTAGCTCTCCCTCCGGCTACCCAGTACTTC. The chain is built from TRBV7-7 and TRBJ2-5; D gene unclear. V gave up 0 bases and J gave up 8 bases, with 13 bases separating them. Germline CDR1 and CDR2: SSHAT and FNYEAQ (reference sequence). The CDR3 is 14 residues long.

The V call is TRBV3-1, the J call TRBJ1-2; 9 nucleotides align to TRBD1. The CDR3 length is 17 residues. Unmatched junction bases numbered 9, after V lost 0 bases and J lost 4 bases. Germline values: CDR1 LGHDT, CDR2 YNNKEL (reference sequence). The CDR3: CASSQEGGTGSPYGYTF. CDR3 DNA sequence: TGTGCCAGCAGCCAAGAGGGTGGGACAGGGTCTCCCTATGGCTACACCTTC.

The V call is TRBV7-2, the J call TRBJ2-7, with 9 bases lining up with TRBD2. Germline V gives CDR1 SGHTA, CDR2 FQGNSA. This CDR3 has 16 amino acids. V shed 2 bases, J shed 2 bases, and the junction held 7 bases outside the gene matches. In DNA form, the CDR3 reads TGTGCCAGCAGCTTATCGATGCCTAGCGGGGCCTACGAGCAGTACTTC. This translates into CASSLSMPSGAYEQYF.

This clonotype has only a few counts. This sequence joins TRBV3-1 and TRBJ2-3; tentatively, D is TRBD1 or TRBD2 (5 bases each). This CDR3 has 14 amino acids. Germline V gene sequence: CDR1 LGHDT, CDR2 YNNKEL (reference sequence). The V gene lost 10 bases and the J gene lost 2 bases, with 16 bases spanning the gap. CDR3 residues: CATGLGTYTDTQYF. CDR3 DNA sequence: TGTGCCACTGGTCTCGGGACCTACACAGATACGCAGTATTTT.

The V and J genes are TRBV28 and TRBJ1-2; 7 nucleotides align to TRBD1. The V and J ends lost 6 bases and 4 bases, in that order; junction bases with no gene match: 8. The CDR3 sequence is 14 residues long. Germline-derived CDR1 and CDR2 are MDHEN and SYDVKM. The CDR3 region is CASSLGTARYGYTF. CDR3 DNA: TGTGCCAGCAGCCTCGGGACAGCTCGCTATGGCTACACCTTC.

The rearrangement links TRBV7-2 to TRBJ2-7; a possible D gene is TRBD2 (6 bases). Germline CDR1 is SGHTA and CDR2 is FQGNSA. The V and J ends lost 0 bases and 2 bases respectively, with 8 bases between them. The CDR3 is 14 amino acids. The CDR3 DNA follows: TGTGCCAGCAGCTTAGCTAGCGGTGCCTACGAGCAGTACTTC. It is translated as CASSLASGAYEQYF.

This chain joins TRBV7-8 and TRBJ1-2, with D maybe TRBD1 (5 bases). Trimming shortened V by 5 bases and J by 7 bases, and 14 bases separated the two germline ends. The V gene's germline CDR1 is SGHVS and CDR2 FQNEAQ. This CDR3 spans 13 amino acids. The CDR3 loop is CASSKDGRGGYTF. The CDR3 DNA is TGTGCCAGCAGCAAGGATGGGAGGGGTGGCTACACCTTC.

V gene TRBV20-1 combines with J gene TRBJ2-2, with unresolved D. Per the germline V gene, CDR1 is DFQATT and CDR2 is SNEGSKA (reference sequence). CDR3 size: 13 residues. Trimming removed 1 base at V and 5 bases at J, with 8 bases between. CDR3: CSARAAITGELFF. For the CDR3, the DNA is TGCAGTGCTAGAGCCGCCATAACCGGGGAGCTGTTTTTT.

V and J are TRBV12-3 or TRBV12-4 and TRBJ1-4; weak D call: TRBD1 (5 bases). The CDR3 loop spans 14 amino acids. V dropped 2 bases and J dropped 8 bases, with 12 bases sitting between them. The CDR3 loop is CASSLRGNGEKLFF. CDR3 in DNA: TGTGCCAGCAGTTTAAGGGGTAACGGCGAAAAACTGTTTTTT.

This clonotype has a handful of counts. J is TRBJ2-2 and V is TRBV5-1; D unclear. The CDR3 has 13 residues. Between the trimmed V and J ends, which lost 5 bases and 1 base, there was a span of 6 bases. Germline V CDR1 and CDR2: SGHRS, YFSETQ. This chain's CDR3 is CASSSRNTGELFF. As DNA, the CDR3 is TGCGCCAGCAGTTCCCGGAACACCGGGGAGCTGTTTTTT.

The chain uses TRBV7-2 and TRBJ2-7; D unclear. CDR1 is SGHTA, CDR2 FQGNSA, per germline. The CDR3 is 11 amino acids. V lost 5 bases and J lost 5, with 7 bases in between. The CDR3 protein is CASSPHDEQYF. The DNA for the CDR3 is TGTGCCAGCAGCCCACACGACGAGCAGTACTTC.

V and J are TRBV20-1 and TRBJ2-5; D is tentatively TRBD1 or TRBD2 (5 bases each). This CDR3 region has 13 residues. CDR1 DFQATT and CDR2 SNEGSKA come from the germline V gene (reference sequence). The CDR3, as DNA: TGCACAGTACCGGGGCCGGACCAAGAGACCCAGTACTTC. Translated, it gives CTVPGPDQETQYF.

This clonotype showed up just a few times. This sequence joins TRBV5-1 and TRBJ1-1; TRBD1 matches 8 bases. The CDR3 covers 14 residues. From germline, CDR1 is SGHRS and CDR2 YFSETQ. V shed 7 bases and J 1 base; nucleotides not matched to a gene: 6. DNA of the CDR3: TGCGCCAGCTCAAATCAGGGGGCGAACACTGAAGCTTTCTTT. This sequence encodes CASSNQGANTEAFF.

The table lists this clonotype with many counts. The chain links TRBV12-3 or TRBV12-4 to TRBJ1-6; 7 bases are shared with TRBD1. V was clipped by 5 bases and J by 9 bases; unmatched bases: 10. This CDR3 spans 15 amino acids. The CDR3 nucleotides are TGTGCCAGCAGTCCAGGGGGGACGAGGGTTTCACCCCTCCACTTT. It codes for CASSPGGTRVSPLHF.

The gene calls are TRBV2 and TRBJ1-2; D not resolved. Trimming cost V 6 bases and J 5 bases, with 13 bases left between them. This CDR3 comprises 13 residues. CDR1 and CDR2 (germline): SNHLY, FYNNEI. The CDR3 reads CASSLTAQYGYTF. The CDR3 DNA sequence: TGTGCCAGCAGCTTGACTGCACAGTATGGCTACACCTTC.

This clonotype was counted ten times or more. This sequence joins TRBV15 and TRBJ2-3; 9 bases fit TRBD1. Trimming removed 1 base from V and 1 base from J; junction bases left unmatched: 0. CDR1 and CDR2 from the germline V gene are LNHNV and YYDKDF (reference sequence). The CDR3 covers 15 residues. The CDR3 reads CATSRGQGGTDTQYF. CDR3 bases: TGTGCCACCAGCAGAGGACAGGGGGGCACAGATACGCAGTATTTT.

DNA for the CDR3: TGCGCCAGCAGCGGGGTTACAAGCCAGGGGAACACTGAAGCTTTCTTT. Its protein product is CASSGVTSQGNTEAFF. The chain employs TRBV5-1 and TRBJ1-1; a possible D gene is TRBD1 (5 bases). Germline loops: CDR1 SGHRS, CDR2 YFSETQ. V shed 4 bases and J shed 1 base, with 17 bases lying between them. The CDR3 is 16 residues long.

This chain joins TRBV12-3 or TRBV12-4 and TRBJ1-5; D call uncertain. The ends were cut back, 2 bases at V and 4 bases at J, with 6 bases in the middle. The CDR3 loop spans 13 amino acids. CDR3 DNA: TGTGCCAGCAGTTTATCCCGTAATCAGCCCCAGCATTTT. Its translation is CASSLSRNQPQHF.

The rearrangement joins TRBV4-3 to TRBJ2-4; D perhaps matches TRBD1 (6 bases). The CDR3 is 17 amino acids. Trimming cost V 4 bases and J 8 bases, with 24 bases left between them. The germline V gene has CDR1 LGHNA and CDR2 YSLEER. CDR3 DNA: TGCGCCAGCAGCCTCACACCGGCAGGGGATTATGGGGACATTCAGTACTTC. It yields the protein CASSLTPAGDYGDIQYF.

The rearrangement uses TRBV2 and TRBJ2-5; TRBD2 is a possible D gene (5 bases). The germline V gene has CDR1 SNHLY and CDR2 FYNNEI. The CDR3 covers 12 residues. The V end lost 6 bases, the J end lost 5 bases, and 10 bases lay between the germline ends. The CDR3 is CASSRGIETQYF. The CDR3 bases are TGTGCCAGCAGCCGGGGTATTGAGACCCAGTACTTC.

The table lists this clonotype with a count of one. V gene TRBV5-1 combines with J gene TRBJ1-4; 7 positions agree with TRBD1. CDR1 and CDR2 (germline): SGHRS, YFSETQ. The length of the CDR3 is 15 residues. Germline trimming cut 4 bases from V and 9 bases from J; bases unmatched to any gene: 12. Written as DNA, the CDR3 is TGCGCCAGCAGCCCATCAGGGGGAGAGTGGAAAAAACTGTTTTTT. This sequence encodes CASSPSGGEWKKLFF.

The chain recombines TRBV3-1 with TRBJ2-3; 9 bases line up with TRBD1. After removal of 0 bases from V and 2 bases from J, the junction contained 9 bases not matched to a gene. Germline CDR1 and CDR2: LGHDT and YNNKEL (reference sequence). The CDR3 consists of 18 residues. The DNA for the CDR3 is TGTGCCAGCAGCCAAGACAAGGGGACAGGGCTATCCACAGATACGCAGTATTTT. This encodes CASSQDKGTGLSTDTQYF.

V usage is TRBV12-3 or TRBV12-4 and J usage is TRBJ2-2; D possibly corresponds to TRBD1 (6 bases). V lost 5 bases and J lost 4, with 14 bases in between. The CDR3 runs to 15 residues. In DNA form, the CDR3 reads TGTGCCAGCAGTGCGTTCCAGGGGCTCACCGGGGAGCTGTTTTTT. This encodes CASSAFQGLTGELFF.

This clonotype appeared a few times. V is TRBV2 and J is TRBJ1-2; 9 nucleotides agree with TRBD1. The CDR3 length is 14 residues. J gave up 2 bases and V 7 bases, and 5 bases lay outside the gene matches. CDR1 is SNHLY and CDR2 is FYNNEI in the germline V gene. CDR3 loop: CASIPGQGNYGYTF. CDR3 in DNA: TGTGCCAGCATCCCGGGACAGGGCAACTATGGCTACACCTTC.

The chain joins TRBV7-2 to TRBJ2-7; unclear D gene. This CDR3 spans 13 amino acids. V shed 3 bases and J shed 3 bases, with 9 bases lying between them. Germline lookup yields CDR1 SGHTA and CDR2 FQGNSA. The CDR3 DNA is TGTGCCAGCAGCTTCGGGTTTCTCTACGAGCAGTACTTC. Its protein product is CASSFGFLYEQYF.

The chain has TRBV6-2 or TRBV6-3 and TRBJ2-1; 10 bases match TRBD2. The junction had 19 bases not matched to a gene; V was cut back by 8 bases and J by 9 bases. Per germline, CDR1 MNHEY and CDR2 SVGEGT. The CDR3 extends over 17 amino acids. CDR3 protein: CASGWGPGLARMSEQFF. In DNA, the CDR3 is TGTGCCAGCGGGTGGGGCCCGGGACTAGCGAGGATGAGTGAGCAGTTCTTC.

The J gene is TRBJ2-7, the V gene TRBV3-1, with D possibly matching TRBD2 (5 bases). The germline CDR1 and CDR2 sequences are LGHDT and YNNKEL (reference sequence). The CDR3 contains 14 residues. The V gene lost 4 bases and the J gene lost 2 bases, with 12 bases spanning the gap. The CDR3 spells CASSLSVTTYEQYF. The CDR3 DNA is TGTGCCAGCAGCCTTAGCGTTACAACCTACGAGCAGTACTTC.